Sequencing of this T cell receptor (beta chain) was carried out in a study of T cells in Graves' hyperthyroidism and ophthalmopathy. The table lists this clonotype with many counts. Amplification yielded TCR beta CDR3 regions, with RNA transcripts as the source. HTBI primers were the set used in a first-round RT-PCR of the TCR CDR3. TCRdb reanalysed the multiplex PCR reads using MiXCR and keeps one entry per CDR3 protein. This sample has approximately 590,000 distinct CDR3 sequences; 46% occur once, and the top ten carry roughly 8.2%. The sample comprised peripheral blood or thyroid tissue (not recorded which). This clonotype originated in a young woman with Graves' hyperthyroidism.

The DNA of the CDR3 is TGCAGCGTTGCTCAGGGACGTGGTTATGGCTACACCTTC. Its translation is CSVAQGRGYGYTF. The chain joins TRBV29-1 to TRBJ1-2; D possibly corresponds to TRBD1 (5 bases). Per germline, CDR1 SQVTM and CDR2 ANQGSEA. The V and J ends lost 4 bases and 5 bases respectively, with 14 bases between them. The CDR3 has 13 amino acids. Supplemented by reference TRBV29-1 and TRBJ1-2, the full variable domain reads SAVISQKPSRDICQRGTSLTIQCQVDSQVTMMFWYRQQPGQSLTLIATANQGSEATYESGFVIDKFPISRPNLTFSTLTVSNMSPEDSSIYLCSVAQGRGYGYTFGSGTRLTVV.